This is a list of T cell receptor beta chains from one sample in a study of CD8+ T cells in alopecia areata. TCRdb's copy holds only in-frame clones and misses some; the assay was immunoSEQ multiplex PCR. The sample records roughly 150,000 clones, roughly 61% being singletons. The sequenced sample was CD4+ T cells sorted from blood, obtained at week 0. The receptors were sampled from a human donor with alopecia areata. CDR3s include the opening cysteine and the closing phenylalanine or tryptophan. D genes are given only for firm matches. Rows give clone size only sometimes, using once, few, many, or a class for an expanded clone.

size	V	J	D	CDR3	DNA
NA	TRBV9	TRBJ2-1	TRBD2	CASSVDLAGDNEQFF	TGTGCCAGCAGCGTAGACCTAGCGGGGGACAATGAGCAGTTCTTC
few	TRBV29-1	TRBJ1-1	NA	CSPAGPMNTEAFF	TGCAGCCCCGCGGGCCCGATGAACACTGAAGCTTTCTTT
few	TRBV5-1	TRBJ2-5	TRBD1	CASSLTGGGETQYF	TGCGCCAGCAGCTTGACAGGGGGAGGAGAGACCCAGTACTTC
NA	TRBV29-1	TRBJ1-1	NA	CSVVGIRGRTNTEAFF	TGCAGCGTTGTGGGGATAAGGGGGAGGACGAACACTGAAGCTTTCTTT
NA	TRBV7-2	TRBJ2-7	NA	CASSFTGQVYEQYF	TGTGCCAGCAGCTTTACCGGGCAGGTCTACGAGCAGTACTTC
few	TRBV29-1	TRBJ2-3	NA	CSVVSQDSITDTQYF	TGCAGCGTTGTGTCCCAGGACTCCATTACAGATACGCAGTATTTT
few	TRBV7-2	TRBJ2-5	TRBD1	CASSLEAGGVETQYF	TGTGCCAGCAGCTTAGAAGCAGGGGGCGTTGAGACCCAGTACTTC
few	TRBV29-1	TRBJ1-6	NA	CSVGDGGQNSPLHF	TGCAGCGTTGGTGACGGGGGTCAGAATTCACCCCTCCACTTT
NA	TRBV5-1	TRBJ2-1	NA	CASSFNLGSYNEQFF	TGCGCCAGCAGCTTCAACCTAGGCTCCTACAATGAGCAGTTCTTC
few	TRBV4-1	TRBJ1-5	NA	CASSQDRSRAVNQPQHF	TGCGCCAGCAGCCAAGATCGGTCCCGGGCCGTCAATCAGCCCCAGCATTTT
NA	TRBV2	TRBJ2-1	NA	CASSERDSGFF	TGTGCCAGCAGTGAGCGGGACTCAGGGTTCTTC
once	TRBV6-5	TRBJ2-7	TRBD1	CASSQTGTAEQYF	TGTGCCAGCAGCCAAACTGGGACAGCCGAGCAGTACTTC
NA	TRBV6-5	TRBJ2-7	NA	CASRQGNYEQYF	TGTGCCAGCAGACAGGGAAACTACGAGCAGTACTTC
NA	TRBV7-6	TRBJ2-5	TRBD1	CASSMGQGYQETQYF	TGTGCCAGCAGCATGGGACAGGGGTACCAAGAGACCCAGTACTTC
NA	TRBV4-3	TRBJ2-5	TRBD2	CASSQNPTGTSGGETQYF	TGCGCCAGCAGCCAAAATCCCACCGGGACTAGCGGGGGTGAGACCCAGTACTTC
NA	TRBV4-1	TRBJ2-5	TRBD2	CASSRGSSGGAETQYF	TGCGCCAGCAGCCGTGGCTCTAGCGGGGGGGCGGAGACCCAGTACTTC
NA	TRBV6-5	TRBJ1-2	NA	CASSNPGQGLQGYTF	TGTGCCAGCAGTAACCCCGGCCAGGGGCTCCAAGGATACACCTTC
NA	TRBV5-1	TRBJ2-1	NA	CASSSTGTREFF	TGCGCCAGCAGCTCTACCGGGACAAGGGAGTTCTTC
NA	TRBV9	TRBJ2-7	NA	CASSVAAGDAYEQYF	TGTGCCAGCAGCGTAGCTGCTGGGGATGCCTACGAGCAGTACTTC
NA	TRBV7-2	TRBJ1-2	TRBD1	CASSFSGQPYYGYTF	TGTGCCAGCAGCTTTTCGGGACAGCCCTATTATGGCTACACCTTC
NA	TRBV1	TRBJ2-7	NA	CTSSCQRPYEQYF	TGCACCAGCAGCTGTCAGCGGCCCTACGAGCAGTACTTC
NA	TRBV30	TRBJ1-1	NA	CAWSVPPEYTEAFF	TGTGCCTGGAGTGTACCGCCGGAATACACTGAAGCTTTCTTT
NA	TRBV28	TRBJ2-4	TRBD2	CASSFGGRENIQYF	TGTGCCAGCAGTTTCGGGGGGAGAGAGAACATTCAGTACTTC
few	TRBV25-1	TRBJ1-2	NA	CASSEYGPGVGYTF	TGTGCCAGCAGTGAATATGGCCCAGGGGTTGGCTACACCTTC
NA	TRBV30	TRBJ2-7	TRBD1	CAWATGGEQYF	TGTGCCTGGGCCACAGGGGGCGAGCAGTACTTC
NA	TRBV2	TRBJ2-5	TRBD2	CASRPTGTSGETQYF	TGTGCCAGCAGGCCCACCGGGACTAGCGGGGAGACCCAGTACTTC
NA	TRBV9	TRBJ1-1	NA	CASSVSGHTEAFF	TGTGCCAGCAGCGTGTCTGGGCACACTGAAGCTTTCTTT
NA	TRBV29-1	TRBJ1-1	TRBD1	CSVRTGSNTEAFF	TGCAGCGTACGGACAGGGTCCAACACTGAAGCTTTCTTT
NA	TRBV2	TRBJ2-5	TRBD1	CASSESGGEETQYF	TGTGCCAGCAGTGAATCAGGGGGCGAGGAGACCCAGTACTTC
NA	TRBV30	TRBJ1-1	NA	CAWSEVGTEAFF	TGTGCCTGGAGCGAGGTGGGCACTGAAGCTTTCTTT
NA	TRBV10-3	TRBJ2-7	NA	CAIRGDSYEQYF	TGTGCCATCAGGGGAGACAGCTACGAGCAGTACTTC
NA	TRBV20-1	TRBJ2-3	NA	CSARWGDTQYF	TGCAGTGCTAGATGGGGGGATACGCAGTATTTT
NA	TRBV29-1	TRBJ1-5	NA	CSVSLRRSLYSNQPQHF	TGCAGCGTTTCTCTCCGCCGGAGCCTTTATAGCAATCAGCCCCAGCATTTT
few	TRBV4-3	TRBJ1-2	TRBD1	CASSQDAQGSYGYTF	TGCGCCAGCAGCCAAGATGCACAGGGGAGCTATGGCTACACCTTC
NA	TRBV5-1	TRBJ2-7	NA	CASSLVDKAYEQYF	TGCGCCAGCAGCTTGGTTGACAAAGCCTACGAGCAGTACTTC
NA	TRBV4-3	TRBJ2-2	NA	CASSQDLVTLLGAGNTGELFF	TGCGCCAGCAGCCAAGATCTCGTCACTTTGTTGGGGGCGGGGAACACCGGGGAGCTGTTTTTT
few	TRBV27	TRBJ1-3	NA	CASSFRGAGNTIYF	TGTGCCAGCAGTTTCCGCGGGGCTGGAAACACCATATATTTT
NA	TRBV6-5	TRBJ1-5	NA	CASSSPMRQPQHF	TGTGCCAGCAGTTCCCCCATGCGACAGCCCCAGCATTTT
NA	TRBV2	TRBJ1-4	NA	CASSADPRRTNEKLFF	TGTGCCAGCAGTGCCGATCCACGAAGGACTAATGAAAAACTGTTTTTT
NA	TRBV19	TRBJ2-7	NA	CASSNRGEQYF	TGTGCCAGTAGTAATCGGGGCGAGCAGTACTTC
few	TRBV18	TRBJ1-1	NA	CASSPSRDTEAFF	TGTGCCAGCTCACCTTCCAGAGACACTGAAGCTTTCTTT
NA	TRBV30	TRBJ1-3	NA	CAWSVYGNTIYF	TGTGCCTGGAGTGTGTATGGAAACACCATATATTTT
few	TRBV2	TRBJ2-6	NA	CASSESGVVSGANVLTF	TGTGCCAGCAGTGAATCAGGGGTGGTGTCTGGGGCCAACGTCCTGACTTTC
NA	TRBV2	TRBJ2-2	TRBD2	CASNGLAGGANTGELFF	TGTGCCAGCAACGGACTAGCGGGGGGCGCGAACACCGGGGAGCTGTTTTTT
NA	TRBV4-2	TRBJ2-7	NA	CASSQEGTQRTYEQYF	TGTGCCAGCAGCCAAGAAGGGACTCAACGAACCTACGAGCAGTACTTC
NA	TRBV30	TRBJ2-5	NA	CAWSGQGGETQYF	TGTGCCTGGAGTGGACAGGGAGGAGAGACCCAGTACTTC
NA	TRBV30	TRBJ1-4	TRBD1	CAWSDRVRLFF	TGTGCCTGGAGCGACAGGGTTCGACTGTTTTTT
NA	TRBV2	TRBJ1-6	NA	CASSEAVRDNSPLHF	TGTGCCAGCAGTGAAGCGGTCCGGGATAATTCACCCCTCCACTTT
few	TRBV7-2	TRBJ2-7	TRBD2	CASRSGRGGYEQYF	TGTGCCAGCAGATCTGGGAGGGGAGGATACGAGCAGTACTTC
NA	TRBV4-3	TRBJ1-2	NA	CASSQEAGVGYGYTF	TGCGCCAGCAGCCAAGAGGCGGGCGTCGGCTATGGCTACACCTTC
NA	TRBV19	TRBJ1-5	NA	CASDLRSVNQPQHF	TGTGCCAGTGATCTGCGGTCGGTCAATCAGCCCCAGCATTTT
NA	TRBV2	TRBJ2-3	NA	CASSDTEGTDTQYF	TGTGCCAGCAGTGACACCGAGGGGACAGATACGCAGTATTTT
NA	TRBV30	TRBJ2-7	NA	CAWSPGSYEQYF	TGTGCCTGGAGCCCCGGATCCTACGAGCAGTACTTC
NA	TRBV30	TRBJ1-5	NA	CALSVPGESNQPQHF	TGTGCCCTCTCTGTACCGGGGGAAAGCAATCAGCCCCAGCATTTT
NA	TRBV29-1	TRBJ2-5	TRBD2	CSVGSASGEGRSQYF	TGCAGCGTTGGGTCGGCTAGCGGGGAGGGTCGGTCCCAGTACTTC